This T cell receptor beta chain came from a study of vaccination and CD4 T cells after COVID-19. Oncomine TCR Beta short-read sequencing was applied to DNA from cultured CD4+ T cells. TCRdb re-called the PCR reads through MiXCR, storing one row per CDR3 protein. The sample holds about 21,000 distinct CDR3 sequences, approximately 48% seen once. To note about this clonotype: As yet, its antigen is unknown.

This CDR3 has 13 amino acids. V was trimmed by 5 bases and J by 2 bases, leaving 7 bases between them. Germline loops: CDR1 LNHDA, CDR2 SQIVND (reference sequence). Treatment specified: approximately 10-day PBMC culture with coronavirus spike peptide pools or control peptides (ViraFEST assay). Antigen-specific T cells were expanded with peptide pools by ViraFEST, and TCRs were then sequenced. This specimen was CD4+ T cells from blood, cultured in vitro, taken after SARS-CoV-2 vaccination. This clonotype was sampled from a human donor who had recovered from COVID-19. The V and J genes are TRBV19 and TRBJ1-5; D is ambiguous. CDR3 residues: CASSRVGNQPQHF. Here the CDR3 DNA reads TGTGCCAGTAGTCGGGTTGGCAATCAGCCCCAGCATTTT.